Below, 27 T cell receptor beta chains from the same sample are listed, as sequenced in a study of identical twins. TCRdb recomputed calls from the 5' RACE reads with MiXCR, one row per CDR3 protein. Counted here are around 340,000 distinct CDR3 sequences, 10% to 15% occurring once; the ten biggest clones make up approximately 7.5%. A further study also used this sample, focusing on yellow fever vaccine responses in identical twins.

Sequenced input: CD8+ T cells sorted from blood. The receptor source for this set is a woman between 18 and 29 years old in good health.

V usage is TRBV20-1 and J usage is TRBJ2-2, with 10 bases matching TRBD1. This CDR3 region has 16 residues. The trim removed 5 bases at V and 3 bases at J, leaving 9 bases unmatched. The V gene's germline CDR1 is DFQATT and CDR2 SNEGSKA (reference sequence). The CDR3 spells CSAPYLGTGDTGELFF. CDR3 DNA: TGCAGTGCTCCCTACCTTGGGACAGGGGACACCGGGGAGCTGTTTTTT.

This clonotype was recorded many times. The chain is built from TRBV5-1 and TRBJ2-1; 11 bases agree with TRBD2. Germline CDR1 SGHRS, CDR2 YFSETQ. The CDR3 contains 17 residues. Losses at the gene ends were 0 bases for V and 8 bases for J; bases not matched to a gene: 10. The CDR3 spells CASSLGLAGRLLDEQFF. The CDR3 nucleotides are TGCGCCAGCAGCTTGGGACTAGCGGGGCGCTTATTGGATGAGCAGTTCTTC.

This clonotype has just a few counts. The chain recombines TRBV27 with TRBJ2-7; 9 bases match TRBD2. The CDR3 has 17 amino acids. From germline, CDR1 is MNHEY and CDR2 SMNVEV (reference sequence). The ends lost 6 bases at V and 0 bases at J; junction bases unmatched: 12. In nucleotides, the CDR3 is TGTGCCAGCAGCACGAACCGCCCAGCGGGGGGCTCCTACGAGCAGTACGTC. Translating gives CASSTNRPAGGSYEQYV.

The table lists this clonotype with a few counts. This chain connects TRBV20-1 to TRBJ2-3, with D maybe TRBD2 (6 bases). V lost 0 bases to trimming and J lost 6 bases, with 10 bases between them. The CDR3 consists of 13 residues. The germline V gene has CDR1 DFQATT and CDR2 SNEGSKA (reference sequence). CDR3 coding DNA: TGCAGTGCTAGAGAGATAGCGGAGGATACGCAGTATTTT. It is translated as CSAREIAEDTQYF.

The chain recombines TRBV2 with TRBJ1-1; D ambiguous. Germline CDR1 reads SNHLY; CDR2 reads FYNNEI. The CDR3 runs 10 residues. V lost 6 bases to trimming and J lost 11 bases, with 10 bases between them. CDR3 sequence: CASRGRGAFF. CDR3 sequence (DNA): TGTGCCAGCAGAGGGAGAGGCGCTTTCTTT.

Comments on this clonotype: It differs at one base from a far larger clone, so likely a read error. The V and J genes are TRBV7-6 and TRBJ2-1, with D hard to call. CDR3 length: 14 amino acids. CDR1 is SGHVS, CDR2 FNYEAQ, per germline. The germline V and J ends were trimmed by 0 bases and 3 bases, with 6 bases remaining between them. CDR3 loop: CASSLAGFYNEQFF. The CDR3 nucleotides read TGTGCCAGCAGCTTAGCGGGATTCTACAATGAGCAGTTCTTC.

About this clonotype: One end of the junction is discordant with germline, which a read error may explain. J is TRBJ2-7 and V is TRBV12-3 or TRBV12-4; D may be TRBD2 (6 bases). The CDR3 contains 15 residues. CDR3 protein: CVSSFGGGTLVKQYF. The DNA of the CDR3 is TGTGTCAGCAGTTTTGGGGGAGGAACCCTAGTGAAGCAGTACTTC.

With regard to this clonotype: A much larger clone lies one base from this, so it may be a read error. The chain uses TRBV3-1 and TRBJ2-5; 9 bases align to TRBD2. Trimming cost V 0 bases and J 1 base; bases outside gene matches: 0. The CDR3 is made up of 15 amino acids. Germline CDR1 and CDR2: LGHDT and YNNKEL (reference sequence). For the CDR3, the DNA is TGTGCCAGCAGCCAAGAGCGGGAGGGCCAAGAGACCCAGTACTTC. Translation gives CASSQEREGQETQYF.

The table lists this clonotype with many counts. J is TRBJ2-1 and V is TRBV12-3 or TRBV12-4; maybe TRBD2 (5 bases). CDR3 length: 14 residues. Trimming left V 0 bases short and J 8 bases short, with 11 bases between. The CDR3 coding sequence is TGTGCCAGCAGTTTAGCGGGAGCCGGATATGAGCAGTTCTTC. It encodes CASSLAGAGYEQFF.

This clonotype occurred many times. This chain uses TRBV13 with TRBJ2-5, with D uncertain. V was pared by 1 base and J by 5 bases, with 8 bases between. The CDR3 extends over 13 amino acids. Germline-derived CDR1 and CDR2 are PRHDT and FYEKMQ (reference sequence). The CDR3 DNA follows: TGTGCCAGCAGCTTAGAGGGCGTGGAGACCCAGTACTTC. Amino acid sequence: CASSLEGVETQYF.

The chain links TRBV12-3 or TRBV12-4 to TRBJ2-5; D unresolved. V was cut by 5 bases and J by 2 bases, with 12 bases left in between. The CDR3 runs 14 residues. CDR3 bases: TGTGCCAGCAGTCAAGACGGTACTCAAGAGACCCAGTACTTC. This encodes CASSQDGTQETQYF.

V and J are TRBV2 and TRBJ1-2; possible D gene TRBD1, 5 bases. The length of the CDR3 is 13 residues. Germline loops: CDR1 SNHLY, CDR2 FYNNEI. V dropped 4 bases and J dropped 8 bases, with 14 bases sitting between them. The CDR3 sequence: CASSGRRALGYTF. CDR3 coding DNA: TGTGCCAGCAGTGGCCGCAGGGCTCTAGGCTACACCTTC.

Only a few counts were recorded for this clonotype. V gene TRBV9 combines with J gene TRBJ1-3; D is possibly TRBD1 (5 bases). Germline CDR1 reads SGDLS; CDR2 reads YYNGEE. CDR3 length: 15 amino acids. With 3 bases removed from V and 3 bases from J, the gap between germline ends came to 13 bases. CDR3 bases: TGTGCCAGCAGCGCGACCCCTGGGGGTGGAAACACCATATATTTT. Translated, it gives CASSATPGGGNTIYF.

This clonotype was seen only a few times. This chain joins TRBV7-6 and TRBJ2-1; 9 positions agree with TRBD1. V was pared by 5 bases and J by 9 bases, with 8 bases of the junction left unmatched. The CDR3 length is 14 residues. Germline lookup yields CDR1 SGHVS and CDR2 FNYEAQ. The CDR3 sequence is CASSPAQGASEQFF. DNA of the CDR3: TGTGCCAGCAGCCCTGCACAGGGGGCAAGTGAGCAGTTCTTC. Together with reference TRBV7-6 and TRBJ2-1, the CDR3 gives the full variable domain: GAGVSQSPRYKVTKRGQDVALRCDPISGHVSLYWYRQALGQGPEFLTYFNYEAQQDKSGLPNDRFSAERPEGSISTLTIQRTEQRDSAMYRCASSPAQGASEQFFGPGTRLTVL.

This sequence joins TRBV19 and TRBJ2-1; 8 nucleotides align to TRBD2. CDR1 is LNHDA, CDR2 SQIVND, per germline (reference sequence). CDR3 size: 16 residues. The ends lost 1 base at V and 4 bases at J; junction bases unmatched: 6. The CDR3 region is CASSIVSAGGYNEQFF. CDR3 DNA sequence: TGTGCCAGTAGTATAGTCTCGGCGGGAGGATACAATGAGCAGTTCTTC.

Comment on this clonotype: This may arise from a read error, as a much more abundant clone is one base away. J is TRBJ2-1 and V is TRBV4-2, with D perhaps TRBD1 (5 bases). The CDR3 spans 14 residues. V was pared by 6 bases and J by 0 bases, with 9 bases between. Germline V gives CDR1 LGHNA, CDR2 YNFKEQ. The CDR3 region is CASSSGISYNEQFF. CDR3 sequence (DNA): TGTGCCAGCAGTTCAGGGATCTCCTACAATGAGCAGTTCTTC.

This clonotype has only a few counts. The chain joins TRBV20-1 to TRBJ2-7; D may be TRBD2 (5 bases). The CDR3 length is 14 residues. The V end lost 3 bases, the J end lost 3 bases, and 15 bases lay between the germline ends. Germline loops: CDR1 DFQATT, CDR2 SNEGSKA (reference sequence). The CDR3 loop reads CSASLGGVDYEQYF. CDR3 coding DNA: TGCAGTGCTAGCCTAGGAGGTGTTGACTACGAGCAGTACTTC.

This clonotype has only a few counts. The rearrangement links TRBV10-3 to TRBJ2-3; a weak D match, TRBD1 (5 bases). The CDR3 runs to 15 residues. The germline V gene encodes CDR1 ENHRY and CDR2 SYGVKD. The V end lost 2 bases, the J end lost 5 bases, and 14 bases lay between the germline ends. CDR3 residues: CAISEVEGVVDTQYF. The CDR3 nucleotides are TGTGCCATCAGTGAGGTCGAAGGGGTTGTAGATACGCAGTATTTT.

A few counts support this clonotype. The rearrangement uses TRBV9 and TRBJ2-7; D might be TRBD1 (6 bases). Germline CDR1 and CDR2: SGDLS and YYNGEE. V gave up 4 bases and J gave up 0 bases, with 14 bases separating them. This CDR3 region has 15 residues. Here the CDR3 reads CASSPTGLTSYEQYF. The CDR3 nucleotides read TGTGCCAGCAGCCCAACAGGGCTCACCTCCTACGAGCAGTACTTC. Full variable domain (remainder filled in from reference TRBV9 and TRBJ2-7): DSGVTQTPKHLITATGQRVTLRCSPRSGDLSVYWYQQSLDQGLQFLIQYYNGEERAKGNILERFSAQQFPDLHSELNLSSLELGDSALYFCASSPTGLTSYEQYFGPGTRLTVT.

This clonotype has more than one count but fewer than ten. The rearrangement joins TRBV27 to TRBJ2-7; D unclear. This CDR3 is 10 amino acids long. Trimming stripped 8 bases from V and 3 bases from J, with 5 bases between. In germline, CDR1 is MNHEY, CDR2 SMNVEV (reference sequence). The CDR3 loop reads CASGNYEQYF. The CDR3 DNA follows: TGTGCCAGCGGTAACTACGAGCAGTACTTC.

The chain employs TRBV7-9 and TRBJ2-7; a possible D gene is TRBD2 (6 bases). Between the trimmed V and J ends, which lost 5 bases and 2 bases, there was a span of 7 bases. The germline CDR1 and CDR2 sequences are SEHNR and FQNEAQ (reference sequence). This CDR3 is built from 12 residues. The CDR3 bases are TGTGCCAGCAGCCGCGGGACCTACGAGCAGTACTTC. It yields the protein CASSRGTYEQYF.

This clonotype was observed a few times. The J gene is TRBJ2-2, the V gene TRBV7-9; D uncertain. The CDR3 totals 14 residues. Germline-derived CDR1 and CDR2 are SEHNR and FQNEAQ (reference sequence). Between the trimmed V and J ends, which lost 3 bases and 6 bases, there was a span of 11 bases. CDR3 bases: TGTGCCAGCAGCTTTTTCCGGATCCCCGGGGAGCTGTTTTTT. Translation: CASSFFRIPGELFF.

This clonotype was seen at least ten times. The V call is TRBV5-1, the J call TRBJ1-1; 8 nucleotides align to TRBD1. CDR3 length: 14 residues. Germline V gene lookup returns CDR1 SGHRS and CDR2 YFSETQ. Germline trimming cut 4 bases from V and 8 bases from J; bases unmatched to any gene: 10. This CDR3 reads CASSPTGEIMEAFF. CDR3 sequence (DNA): TGCGCCAGCAGCCCGACAGGGGAGATAATGGAAGCTTTCTTT.

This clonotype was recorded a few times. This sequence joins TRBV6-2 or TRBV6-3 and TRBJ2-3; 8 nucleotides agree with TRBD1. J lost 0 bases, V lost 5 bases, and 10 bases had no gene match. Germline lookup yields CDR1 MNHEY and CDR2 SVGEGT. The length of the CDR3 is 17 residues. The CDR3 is CASSQWDRTTSTDTQYF. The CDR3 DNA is TGTGCCAGCAGTCAATGGGACAGGACTACTAGCACAGATACGCAGTATTTT.

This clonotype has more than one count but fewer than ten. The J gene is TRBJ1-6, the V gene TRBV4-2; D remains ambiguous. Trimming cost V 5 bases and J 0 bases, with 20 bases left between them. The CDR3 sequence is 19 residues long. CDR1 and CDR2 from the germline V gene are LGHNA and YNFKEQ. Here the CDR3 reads CASSTNYPGVGSYNSPLHF. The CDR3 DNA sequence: TGTGCCAGCAGCACCAATTATCCCGGGGTCGGCTCCTATAATTCACCCCTCCACTTT.

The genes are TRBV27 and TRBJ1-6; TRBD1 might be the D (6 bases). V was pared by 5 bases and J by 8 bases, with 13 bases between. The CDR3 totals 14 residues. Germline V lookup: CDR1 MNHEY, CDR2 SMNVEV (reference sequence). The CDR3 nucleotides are TGTGCCAGCAGTCCGTTAGGGGGATATTCACCCCTCCACTTT. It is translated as CASSPLGGYSPLHF.

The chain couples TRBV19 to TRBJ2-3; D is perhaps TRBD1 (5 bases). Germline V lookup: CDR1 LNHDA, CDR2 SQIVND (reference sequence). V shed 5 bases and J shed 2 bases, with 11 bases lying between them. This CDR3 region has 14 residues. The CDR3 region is CASSWTLYTDTQYF. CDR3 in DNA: TGTGCCAGTAGTTGGACACTGTACACAGATACGCAGTATTTT.